This is a list of T cell receptor beta chains from one sample in a study of CD8 T cells in ankylosing spondylitis. One entry per CDR3 protein results from TCRdb running MiXCR on the 5' RACE reads. This table holds around 770,000 distinct CDR3 sequences, under 20% found once. Sequenced sample: blood, either unsorted or a sorted T cell fraction (not recorded which). The receptors come from a male donor with ankylosing spondylitis. Each CDR3 is given with its conserved first and last residue. The D gene is left open where the match is weak. A clone size is listed for some rows: how often the clone was seen (once, few, many), or a class if it is expanded.

clone_size | j_call | d_call | v_call | cdr3_nt | cdr3_aa
few | TRBJ2-7 | NA | TRBV4-1 | TGCGCCAGCAGCCAAGGGGGGGTCGGGACCTTCTACGAGCAGTACTTC | CASSQGGVGTFYEQYF
NA | TRBJ1-2 | TRBD1 | TRBV5-1 | TGCGCCAGCAGCCCGGGACAGGGGAGCTACACCTTC | CASSPGQGSYTF
many | TRBJ1-5 | TRBD1 | TRBV7-8 | TGTGCCAGCAGTCCCCGGACAGGTAGCAATCAGCCCCAGCATTTT | CASSPRTGSNQPQHF
NA | TRBJ2-1 | TRBD2 | TRBV5-1 | TGCGCCAGCAACGATCTAGCGGGGGGGTACGACAATGAGCAGTTCTTC | CASNDLAGGYDNEQFF
few | TRBJ2-4 | TRBD2 | TRBV5-6 | TGTGCCAGCAGCCCGACAGGAGGCTCACTAGCGGGGCACATTCAGTACTTC | CASSPTGGSLAGHIQYF
NA | TRBJ1-6 | NA | TRBV9 | TGTGCCAGCAGTAAGGGGTTAAGCTCCTATAATTCACCCCTCCACTTT | CASSKGLSSYNSPLHF
few | TRBJ2-3 | TRBD1 | TRBV9 | TGTGCCAGCAGCGCCTTGGACAGGGTAGGGGATACGCAGTATTTT | CASSALDRVGDTQYF
NA | TRBJ2-3 | TRBD2 | TRBV2 | TGTGCCAGCAGTGTTTTACGGGGGGGCGGGGATACGCAGTATTTT | CASSVLRGGGDTQYF
NA | TRBJ2-3 | NA | TRBV7-8 | TGTGCCAGCAGCTTCACCCAGGGCGGTGCAGATACGCAGTATTTT | CASSFTQGGADTQYF
NA | TRBJ2-1 | TRBD2 | TRBV7-2 | TGTGCCAGCAGCCAGAGCGGGAGCCCCTACAATGAGCAGTTCTTC | CASSQSGSPYNEQFF
NA | TRBJ2-3 | TRBD1 | TRBV7-9 | TGTGCCAGCGGGGACAGTACTAGCACAGATACGCAGTATTTT | CASGDSTSTDTQYF
NA | TRBJ2-7 | NA | TRBV6-5 | TGTGCCGAACGGGGCAACTCCTACGAGCAGTACTTC | CAERGNSYEQYF
NA | TRBJ1-1 | TRBD1 | TRBV7-6 | TGTGCCAGCAGCTTACTCCTCGGACAGGGGGCTAGGCTAGACACTGAAGCTTTCTTT | CASSLLLGQGARLDTEAFF
NA | TRBJ2-2 | NA | TRBV28 | TGTGCCAGCAGTTTAACAGGGTTCCCCGGGGAGCTGTTTTTT | CASSLTGFPGELFF
NA | TRBJ1-1 | NA | TRBV5-1 | TGCGCCAGCAGCTACGCGACGACCAGCCCGAACACTGAAGCTTTCTTT | CASSYATTSPNTEAFF
NA | TRBJ2-1 | TRBD2 | TRBV14 | TGTGCCAGCAGCCACTATAGCGGGAGACGAGATGAGCAGTTCTTC | CASSHYSGRRDEQFF
NA | TRBJ1-6 | TRBD1 | TRBV20-1 | TGCAGTGCCCAGGGGGGCAGGGGGGATTCACCCCTCCACTTT | CSAQGGRGDSPLHF
NA | TRBJ2-7 | TRBD1 | TRBV29-1 | TGCAGCGTTTCTCAGAGGGCGACAGGGAGAAACGAGCAGTACTTC | CSVSQRATGRNEQYF
many | TRBJ2-1 | TRBD1 | TRBV4-1 | TGCGCCAGCAGGCGACAGGGGGATGAGCAGTTCTTC | CASRRQGDEQFF
few | TRBJ2-5 | TRBD2 | TRBV15 | TGTGCCACCAGCAGATTCCCCGAAGGTATAGCGGGAGGGCCGGAGACCCAGTACTTC | CATSRFPEGIAGGPETQYF
NA | TRBJ1-2 | NA | TRBV5-6 | TGTGCCAGCAGCTTCAGGCCCTCCCTTCACTATGGCTACACCTTC | CASSFRPSLHYGYTF
NA | TRBJ2-1 | TRBD1 | TRBV5-4 | TGTGCCAGCAGCTTGTCAGGGGACAGGCCCTACAATGAGCAGTTCTTC | CASSLSGDRPYNEQFF
NA | TRBJ2-3 | NA | TRBV29-1 | TGCAGCGTTGCCCCGACAGGTGCGGGCACAGATACGCAGTATTTT | CSVAPTGAGTDTQYF
NA | TRBJ1-5 | TRBD1 | TRBV20-1 | TGCAGTGCTAGAGATTCTTCAGGGGGTGTCAGTCAGCCCCAGCATTTT | CSARDSSGGVSQPQHF
few | TRBJ2-3 | TRBD1 | TRBV29-1 | TGCAGCGCCAAAGAGGGACAGGGATGGGATACGCAGTATTTT | CSAKEGQGWDTQYF
few | TRBJ1-2 | NA | TRBV29-1 | TGCAGCGCCCCGGGGGTGGGGAACTCTGGCTACACCTTC | CSAPGVGNSGYTF
NA | TRBJ2-3 | TRBD2 | TRBV29-1 | TGCAGCGTTCAAGAAACTAGCGGGATTGGGGCTAGCACAGATACGCAGTATTTT | CSVQETSGIGASTDTQYF
NA | TRBJ2-1 | NA | TRBV28 | TGTGCCAGCAGTTCTCTGACTGATGAGCAGTTCTTC | CASSSLTDEQFF
NA | TRBJ2-4 | TRBD1 | TRBV2 | TGTGCCAGCAGTGAAACCCAGACAGGGGGCGGCAAAAACATTCAGTACTTC | CASSETQTGGGKNIQYF
NA | TRBJ1-1 | NA | TRBV29-1 | TGCAGCGCCTCACCTGGGGGCATGAACACTGAAGCTTTCTTT | CSASPGGMNTEAFF
many | TRBJ2-2 | TRBD2 | TRBV3-1 | TGTGCCAGCAGACTAGCGGCGAACACCGGGGAGCTGTTTTTT | CASRLAANTGELFF
NA | TRBJ2-7 | TRBD2 | TRBV9 | TGTGCCAGCAGCGTCGGGGAGGGTTACTACGAGCAGTACTTC | CASSVGEGYYEQYF
NA | TRBJ2-7 | NA | TRBV15 | TGTGCCACCAGCAGAGCCTATGAGGGGTCCTACGAGCAGTACTTC | CATSRAYEGSYEQYF
many | TRBJ1-1 | NA | TRBV18 | TGTGCCAGCTCACCCTCAATCGCTAGAAACACTGAAGCTTTCTTT | CASSPSIARNTEAFF
few | TRBJ2-7 | TRBD2 | TRBV27 | TGTGCCAGCAGGACTAGCGTGGACTACGAGCAGTACTTC | CASRTSVDYEQYF
NA | TRBJ2-5 | TRBD2 | TRBV20-1 | TGCAGTGTCGGGAGGTCTAGCGGGATAGAGACCCAGTACTTC | CSVGRSSGIETQYF
few | TRBJ2-7 | TRBD1 | TRBV29-1 | TGCAGCGGGATGGCAGGGGGCAGATCCTACGAGCAGTACTTC | CSGMAGGRSYEQYF
few | TRBJ2-2 | NA | TRBV7-3 | TGTGCCAGCAGCTTAAGCAGACTTACAACCGGGGAGCTGTTTTTT | CASSLSRLTTGELFF
NA | TRBJ2-1 | NA | TRBV4-3 | TGCGCCAGCAGCCAAGGCATACCGAGCTCCTACAATGAGCAGTTCTTC | CASSQGIPSSYNEQFF
NA | TRBJ1-1 | NA | TRBV20-1 | TGCAGTGCTAGTTCAGGGAAGGGGATGAACACTGAAGCTTTCTTT | CSASSGKGMNTEAFF
few | TRBJ1-5 | TRBD1 | TRBV7-2 | TGTGCCAGCAGCGGAGACAGGGAAGAGGGTCAGCCCCAGCATTTT | CASSGDREEGQPQHF
NA | TRBJ2-7 | NA | TRBV9 | TGTGCCAGCAGCGCTCAGTCGGCACCAAGGGACGAGCAGTACTTC | CASSAQSAPRDEQYF
once | TRBJ2-3 | NA | TRBV2 | TGTGCCAGCAGCGCGGGTTCTCCCCAGGCGCAGTATTTT | CASSAGSPQAQYF
many | TRBJ2-5 | NA | TRBV9 | TGTGCCAGCAGCCAAGCCTTCCAAGAGACCCAGTACTTC | CASSQAFQETQYF
NA | TRBJ2-3 | NA | TRBV5-1 | TGCGCCAGCAGGGTCGGGGAGGCAGATACGCAGTATTTT | CASRVGEADTQYF
few | TRBJ1-2 | TRBD1 | TRBV25-1 | TGTGCCAGCAGTGAACTGAGGGGGCAAGGCTACACCTTC | CASSELRGQGYTF